The 24 T cell receptor beta chains listed next were all sequenced from one sample in a study of blood T cells in healthy people across ages. The use of a sample-barcoded 5' primer and a J-beta primer mix characterized a second PCR of about 7 to 12 cycles. TCRdb re-called the 5' RACE reads through MiXCR, storing one row per CDR3 protein. The data show 550,000 to 800,000 distinct CDR3 sequences, with over 20% seen just once and more than 3% held by the top ten. The sequencing sample was made of blood. These receptors all stem from a man between 65 and 85 years old in good health.

The table lists this clonotype with a few counts. The rearrangement joins TRBV20-1 to TRBJ1-2, with a possible D match to TRBD1 (5 bases). CDR3 size: 14 residues. Germline CDR1 and CDR2: DFQATT and SNEGSKA (reference sequence). V lost 3 bases to trimming and J lost 6 bases, with 17 bases between them. The CDR3 sequence is CSARSTGRLDGYTF. As DNA, the CDR3 is TGCAGTGCTAGGAGTACAGGCCGTTTAGATGGCTACACCTTC.

This clonotype has a handful of counts. The rearrangement links TRBV20-1 to TRBJ2-7, with TRBD2 identical over 10 bases. CDR1 is DFQATT, CDR2 SNEGSKA, per germline (reference sequence). With V trimmed by 0 bases and J by 3 bases, 2 bases remained unmatched. The length of the CDR3 is 14 residues. In DNA form, the CDR3 reads TGCAGTGCTAGAGAAAGGACTAGCGGCTACGAGCAGTACTTC. This translates into CSARERTSGYEQYF.

J is TRBJ2-1 and V is TRBV2, with 7 bases aligning to TRBD1. CDR1 SNHLY and CDR2 FYNNEI come from the germline V gene. The CDR3 sequence is 13 residues long. With 7 bases clipped from V and 4 bases from J, the junction kept 4 bases outside the gene matches. CDR3 coding DNA: TGTGCCAGCACAGGGGACAGATACAATGAGCAGTTCTTC. Translating gives CASTGDRYNEQFF.

The V call is TRBV5-5, the J call TRBJ1-6, with D hard to call. The V gene lost 4 bases and the J gene lost 8 bases, with 10 bases spanning the gap. The germline gives CDR1 SGHKS, CDR2 YYEKEE (reference sequence). The CDR3 is 13 residues long. As DNA, the CDR3 is TGTGCCAGCAGCCTACGGTCGGATTCACCCCTCCACTTT. It yields the protein CASSLRSDSPLHF.

This chain connects TRBV20-1 to TRBJ2-1, with 13 bases aligning to TRBD2. Trimming removed 0 bases from V and 8 bases from J; junction bases left unmatched: 4. The CDR3 runs to 15 residues. Germline CDR1 and CDR2: DFQATT and SNEGSKA (reference sequence). The CDR3 protein is CSARETSGRGDEQFF. DNA of the CDR3: TGCAGTGCTAGAGAAACTAGCGGGAGGGGGGATGAGCAGTTCTTC.

In the case of this clonotype: With a much larger clone just one base away, this may be a read error. The chain joins TRBV5-1 to TRBJ2-1; a possible D gene is TRBD2 (5 bases). CDR1 is SGHRS and CDR2 is YFSETQ in the germline V gene. The CDR3 extends over 12 amino acids. CDR3: CASGSSYDEQFF. CDR3 in DNA: TGCGCCAGCGGGAGCTCCTACGATGAGCAGTTCTTC. Using reference TRBV5-1 and TRBJ2-1 for the parts outside the CDR3, the full variable domain is KAGVTQTPRYLIKTRGQQVTLSCSPISGHRSVSWYQQTPGQGLQFLFEYFSETQRNKGNFPGRFSGRQFSNSRSEMNVSTLELGDSALYLCASGSSYDEQFFGPGTRLTVL.

The chain carries TRBV3-1 and TRBJ2-5; no firm D call. This CDR3 has 13 amino acids. Per germline, CDR1 LGHDT and CDR2 YNNKEL (reference sequence). Trimming left V 5 bases short and J 1 base short, with 8 bases between. CDR3 sequence (DNA): TGTGCCAGCAGCTATCGGAGCCAAGAGACCCAGTACTTC. Translated: CASSYRSQETQYF.

This clonotype was observed many times. The chain couples TRBV18 to TRBJ2-5; D remains ambiguous. Germline V gene sequence: CDR1 KGHSH, CDR2 LQKENI. V gave up 6 bases and J gave up 0 bases, with 8 bases separating them. This CDR3 comprises 13 residues. CDR3 DNA: TGTGCCAGCTCCCCCTCGTACCAAGAGACCCAGTACTTC. This translates into CASSPSYQETQYF. Variable domain in full (rest from reference TRBV18 and TRBJ2-5): NAGVMQNPRHLVRRRGQEARLRCSPMKGHSHVYWYRQLPEEGLKFMVYLQKENIIDESGMPKERFSAEFPKEGPSILRIQQVVRGDSAAYFCASSPSYQETQYFGPGTRLLVL.

This clonotype was seen a few times. This sequence joins TRBV20-1 and TRBJ2-5; TRBD1 agrees at 8 bases. CDR3 length: 14 amino acids. Germline V gene lookup returns CDR1 DFQATT and CDR2 SNEGSKA (reference sequence). The ends lost 3 bases at V and 4 bases at J; junction bases unmatched: 7. The CDR3 reads CSASWQGAVETQYF. The CDR3 DNA reads as TGCAGTGCTAGTTGGCAGGGGGCCGTAGAGACCCAGTACTTC.

On this clonotype: One junction end disagrees with the germline gene, perhaps due to a read error. CDR3 amino acids: CSVAGPASYEQYF. The CDR3 DNA is TGCAGCGTGGCCGGGCCTGCCTCCTACGAGCAGTACTTT. The chain employs TRBV29-1 and TRBJ2-7; no firm D call. This CDR3 contains 13 residues. CDR1 SQVTM and CDR2 ANQGSEA come from the germline V gene.

This clonotype occurred once. The chain couples TRBV20-1 to TRBJ2-1, with 12 bases matching TRBD2. This CDR3 is built from 19 residues. CDR1 DFQATT and CDR2 SNEGSKA come from the germline V gene (reference sequence). V dropped 3 bases and J dropped 0; count of bases not matched to a gene: 12. The CDR3 here is CSASSLAGGFRFSYNEQFF. The CDR3 region has the DNA TGCAGTGCTAGTTCACTAGCGGGAGGTTTTCGATTCTCCTACAATGAGCAGTTCTTC.

This clonotype was seen more than once but under ten times. A much more abundant neighbour one base away suggests this may be a read error. V usage is TRBV20-1 and J usage is TRBJ1-4; 10 nucleotides line up with TRBD1. Germline V gene sequence: CDR1 DFQATT, CDR2 SNEGSKA (reference sequence). The CDR3 has 15 residues. CDR3 coding DNA: TGCAATGCTAGAGATCCCGGGACAGGGGATGAAAAACTGTTTTTT. It encodes CNARDPGTGDEKLFF.

The chain carries TRBV11-2 and TRBJ2-5; 11 positions agree with TRBD2. The germline CDR1 and CDR2 sequences are SGHAT and FQNNGV. The junction had 8 bases not matched to a gene; V was cut back by 5 bases and J by 3 bases. The CDR3 consists of 16 residues. The CDR3 region has the DNA TGTGCCAGCAGCGGGGGACTAGCGGAGCTTGAAGAGACCCAGTACTTC. Amino acids: CASSGGLAELEETQYF.

This clonotype was detected a few times. The chain recombines TRBV20-1 with TRBJ2-7; TRBD2 agrees at 14 bases. CDR1 is DFQATT, CDR2 SNEGSKA, per germline (reference sequence). V trimming: 0 bases; J trimming: 4 bases; junction bases outside the gene matches: 8. This CDR3 is 17 amino acids long. The chain's CDR3 is CSARDLGLAGEKYEQYF. The CDR3 DNA reads as TGCAGTGCTAGAGATCTGGGACTAGCGGGAGAAAAGTACGAGCAGTACTTC.

The chain links TRBV20-1 to TRBJ2-1; 7 nucleotides align to TRBD2. Germline V CDR1 and CDR2: DFQATT, SNEGSKA (reference sequence). CDR3 length: 17 amino acids. Germline trimming cut 5 bases from V and 0 bases from J; bases unmatched to any gene: 13. CDR3 region: CSARLRGRGSSYNEQFF. In nucleotides, the CDR3 is TGCAGTGCTCGCCTTAGAGGGCGCGGGAGCTCCTACAATGAGCAGTTCTTC.

This rearrangement joins TRBV6-5 to TRBJ1-2, with no clear D. Germline V gene data show CDR1 as MNHEY and CDR2 as SVGAGI. V was trimmed by 10 bases and J by 2 bases, leaving 17 bases between them. The CDR3 length is 14 residues. The CDR3 DNA reads as TGTGCCACCAATAGCGCAGGTGCAAACTATGGCTACACCTTC. Residues: CATNSAGANYGYTF.

This clonotype occurred a few times. The CDR3 reads CASRTGRNYGYTF. CDR3 nucleotides: TGTGCCAGCAGAACTGGACGAAACTATGGCTACACCTTC. The chain links TRBV6-5 to TRBJ1-2; unclear D gene. The CDR3 is 13 residues long. Trimming pared 6 bases from V and 2 bases from J, leaving 10 bases between. The germline V gene has CDR1 MNHEY and CDR2 SVGAGI.

This sequence joins TRBV6-5 and TRBJ2-3, with TRBD1 as a possible D gene (5 bases). The length of the CDR3 is 12 residues. Trimming removed 7 bases from V and 1 base from J, with 6 bases in between. Germline values: CDR1 MNHEY, CDR2 SVGAGI. The chain's CDR3 is CASKQGTDTQYF. CDR3 DNA: TGTGCCAGCAAACAGGGCACAGATACGCAGTATTTT.

The chain recombines TRBV12-3 or TRBV12-4 with TRBJ1-2; 7 nucleotides align to TRBD1. The CDR3 runs to 14 residues. The V gene end was trimmed by 10 bases and the J gene end by 4 bases; junction bases not matched to a gene: 12. CDR3 DNA sequence: TGTGCCAACAGCCCACAGGGGCGAAGCTATGGCTACACCTTC. It translates to CANSPQGRSYGYTF.

This chain uses TRBV5-1 with TRBJ2-3, with 10 positions matching TRBD2. From germline, CDR1 is SGHRS and CDR2 YFSETQ. J lost 1 base, V lost 4 bases, and 6 bases had no gene match. The CDR3 runs to 16 residues. The CDR3 DNA is TGCGCCAGCAGCCCATCCGGGACTAGCGGCACAGATACGCAGTATTTT. This sequence encodes CASSPSGTSGTDTQYF.

This clonotype came up many times. The chain couples TRBV5-1 to TRBJ2-5; the D gene is possibly TRBD1 (6 bases). The CDR3 is made up of 12 amino acids. CDR1 and CDR2 (germline): SGHRS, YFSETQ. V was clipped by 3 bases and J by 4 bases, with 7 bases between them. In DNA form, the CDR3 reads TGCGCCAGCAGCTCCAGGGGAGAGACCCAGTACTTC. It yields the protein CASSSRGETQYF.

About this clonotype: Its ends do not fully match the called genes, so a read error is possible. CDR3 nucleotide sequence: TGTGCCAGCAGCCAAGATCGGGGACTGTTAGCCCAAAACATTCAGTACTTC. This translates into CASSQDRGLLAQNIQYF. The genes are TRBV3-1 and TRBJ2-4; TRBD2 is a possible D gene (6 bases). The germline gives CDR1 LGHDT, CDR2 YNNKEL (reference sequence). The CDR3 is 17 residues long. Full variable domain (remainder filled in from reference TRBV3-1 and TRBJ2-4): DTAVSQTPKYLVTQMGNDKSIKCEQNLGHDTMYWYKQDSKKFLKIMFSYNNKELIINETVPNRFSPKSPDKAHLNLHINSLELGDSAVYFCASSQDRGLLAQNIQYFGAGTRLSVL.

V gene TRBV2 combines with J gene TRBJ1-5, with a weak D call TRBD1 (6 bases). Looked up from germline, CDR1 is SNHLY and CDR2 is FYNNEI. Trimming pared 5 bases from V and 6 bases from J, leaving 11 bases between. This CDR3 region has 13 residues. CDR3 residues: CASSFRGSQPQHF. The CDR3 DNA is TGTGCCAGCAGTTTCAGGGGTTCTCAGCCCCAGCATTTT.

This clonotype appeared a few times. The chain has TRBV12-3 or TRBV12-4 and TRBJ2-1, with D possibly matching TRBD2 (5 bases). V shed 6 bases and J shed 2 bases, with 8 bases lying between them. The CDR3 runs 13 residues. The CDR3 loop is CASRSGAYNEQFF. Written as DNA, the CDR3 is TGTGCCAGCAGGTCCGGGGCCTACAATGAGCAGTTCTTC.